These 21 T cell receptor beta chains were all obtained from the same sample, sequenced in a study of T-cell memory formation after mild COVID-19. TCRdb reanalysed the 5' RACE reads using MiXCR and keeps one entry per CDR3 protein. Altogether some 57,000 distinct CDR3 sequences are present, 9% to 15% being singletons, with the ten largest covering about 25%. The sequenced sample was PBMCs or a T cell subset sorted from them (not recorded which). These receptors were collected from a man younger than 35 who had mild COVID-19 (a few samples of this study predate the infection). Cell type and time point are not known.

The chain carries TRBV6-5 and TRBJ2-5; 16 positions agree with TRBD2. Germline CDR1 reads MNHEY; CDR2 reads SVGAGI. This CDR3 is built from 16 residues. After removal of 6 bases from V and 4 bases from J, the junction contained 5 bases not matched to a gene. CDR3 residues: CASSIGTSGGGETQYF. CDR3 nucleotide sequence: TGTGCCAGCAGCATCGGGACTAGCGGGGGGGGAGAGACCCAGTACTTC.

This chain connects TRBV5-1 to TRBJ2-3; D gene ambiguous. The CDR3 length is 14 residues. Trimming pared 2 bases from V and 2 bases from J, leaving 9 bases between. Germline values: CDR1 SGHRS, CDR2 YFSETQ. As DNA, the CDR3 is TGCGCCAGCAGCTTCCCCCTCGTCACAGATACGCAGTATTTT. This translates into CASSFPLVTDTQYF.

The chain is built from TRBV13 and TRBJ1-1; D might be TRBD1 (5 bases). Trimming stripped 4 bases from V and 5 bases from J, with 14 bases between. This CDR3 is 14 amino acids long. Germline V lookup: CDR1 PRHDT, CDR2 FYEKMQ (reference sequence). This CDR3 reads CASSSGPGGTEAFF. The CDR3 coding sequence is TGTGCCAGCAGCTCGGGGCCCGGGGGGACTGAAGCTTTCTTT.

The V gene is TRBV11-2, the J gene TRBJ2-1; 8 bases are shared with TRBD2. CDR3 size: 14 residues. Germline V gene lookup returns CDR1 SGHAT and CDR2 FQNNGV. J was trimmed by 7 bases and V by 5 bases; bases with no gene match: 7. The CDR3 region has the DNA TGTGCCAGCAGCAGGGGCGGGGGGACGAATGAGCAGTTCTTC. As protein: CASSRGGGTNEQFF.

This clonotype was seen ten or more times. The chain recombines TRBV7-2 with TRBJ2-7, with TRBD2 matching over 9 bases. The CDR3 is 14 residues long. Germline V gene lookup returns CDR1 SGHTA and CDR2 FQGNSA. Trimming removed 0 bases from V and 3 bases from J; junction bases left unmatched: 0. CDR3 nucleotide sequence: TGTGCCAGCAGCTTAGCGCGGGGGGGCTACGAGCAGTACTTC. Translating it yields CASSLARGGYEQYF.

The rearrangement links TRBV11-2 to TRBJ2-1, with a weak D call TRBD1 (6 bases). Germline values: CDR1 SGHAT, CDR2 FQNNGV. V dropped 3 bases and J dropped 8 bases, with 17 bases sitting between them. The CDR3 is 15 residues long. The CDR3 protein is CASSFGGVPWDEQFF. The CDR3 nucleotides read TGTGCCAGCAGCTTTGGGGGCGTTCCGTGGGATGAGCAGTTCTTC.

The V call is TRBV30, the J call TRBJ1-5; a weak D match, TRBD1 (5 bases). The CDR3 has 13 amino acids. Trimming stripped 3 bases from V and 9 bases from J, with 15 bases between. CDR1 GTSNPN and CDR2 SVGIG come from the germline V gene (reference sequence). The CDR3 nucleotides are TGTGCCTGGAGCGGGGACGCGGCGGGGCCCCAGCATTTT. This translates into CAWSGDAAGPQHF.

Only a few counts were recorded for this clonotype. This chain joins TRBV6-1 and TRBJ1-2, with a weak D call TRBD1 (5 bases). The germline CDR1 and CDR2 sequences are MNHNS and SASEGT. Trimming took 4 bases from V and 5 from J, leaving 8 bases between them. CDR3 size: 12 residues. CDR3 nucleotides: TGTGCCAGCAGTGCCGGGGCTTATGGCTACACCTTC. Its translation: CASSAGAYGYTF.

The chain uses TRBV6-5 and TRBJ1-2; tentatively, D is TRBD1 (6 bases). There are 14 residues in the CDR3. V shed 4 bases and J shed 2 bases, with 11 bases lying between them. Germline V CDR1 and CDR2: MNHEY, SVGAGI. The CDR3 DNA is TGTGCCAGCAGTTGGGACAACGAAAACTATGGCTACACCTTC. This sequence encodes CASSWDNENYGYTF.

The rearrangement links TRBV3-1 to TRBJ2-5; a weak D match, TRBD2 (6 bases). The J call may be mistaken, given a closer DNA end match to TRBJ2-1. The CDR3 spans 13 residues. CDR1 and CDR2 from the germline V gene are LGHDT and YNNKEL (reference sequence). The CDR3, as DNA: TGTGCCAGCACCCAGGAGGGGTTTGGGACCCAGTTCTTC. Translation: CASTQEGFGTQFF.

This clonotype was counted between two and nine times. The chain uses TRBV2 and TRBJ2-3, with D possibly called TRBD1 or TRBD2 (5 bases each). The CDR3 has 11 amino acids. The germline V gene has CDR1 SNHLY and CDR2 FYNNEI. The V end was cut by 6 bases, the J end by 6 bases, with 7 bases between. The CDR3 protein is CASRGEDTQYF. The CDR3, as DNA: TGTGCCAGCAGAGGGGAGGATACGCAGTATTTT.

This clonotype was detected a few times. The chain links TRBV20-1 to TRBJ2-3; a weak D match, TRBD1 (6 bases). Germline lookup yields CDR1 DFQATT and CDR2 SNEGSKA (reference sequence). The V end lost 3 bases, the J end lost 1 base, and 11 bases lay between the germline ends. This CDR3 contains 14 residues. The CDR3 loop reads CSASEGVGTDTQYF. The CDR3 region has the DNA TGCAGTGCTAGTGAGGGGGTGGGCACAGATACGCAGTATTTT.

The V call is TRBV7-3, the J call TRBJ2-3, with D uncertain. Germline V CDR1 and CDR2: SGHTA, FQGTGA. V dropped 3 bases and J dropped 2 bases, with 9 bases sitting between them. CDR3 size: 14 residues. This chain's CDR3 is CASSLELFTDTQYF. The CDR3 coding sequence is TGTGCCAGCAGCTTGGAGCTTTTCACAGATACGCAGTATTTT.

This clonotype occurred a few times. V usage is TRBV10-3 and J usage is TRBJ2-7; 7 positions agree with TRBD1. V shed 6 bases and J 2 bases; nucleotides not matched to a gene: 4. The germline V gene encodes CDR1 ENHRY and CDR2 SYGVKD. The CDR3 sequence is 13 residues long. The DNA of the CDR3 is TGTGCCATCAGGAGGACAGGAGCCTACGAGCAGTACTTC. It codes for CAIRRTGAYEQYF.

This clonotype was observed a handful of times. J is TRBJ2-5 and V is TRBV5-1, with D possibly matching TRBD1 (6 bases). The germline CDR1 and CDR2 sequences are SGHRS and YFSETQ. This CDR3 region has 14 residues. Trimming pared 2 bases from V and 4 bases from J, leaving 12 bases between. The CDR3 DNA reads as TGCGCCAGCAGCTTACAGGGATGGGGAGAGACCCAGTACTTC. It codes for CASSLQGWGETQYF.

There are many counts of this clonotype. The rearrangement uses TRBV20-1 and TRBJ2-7; D unclear. Trimming left V 3 bases short and J 4 bases short, with 7 bases between. The CDR3 contains 11 residues. Germline V gene lookup returns CDR1 DFQATT and CDR2 SNEGSKA (reference sequence). The CDR3: CSASKQYEQYV. In DNA form, the CDR3 reads TGCAGTGCTAGTAAGCAGTACGAGCAGTACGTC.

This clonotype appeared many times. The chain carries TRBV3-1 and TRBJ2-4; D uncertain. CDR3 length: 12 residues. Deletions cut 1 base from V and 9 bases from J, with 7 bases between. Germline CDR1 reads LGHDT; CDR2 reads YNNKEL (reference sequence). The CDR3 DNA reads as TGTGCCAGCAGCCAAGTTGAGCGCATTCAGTACTTC. Protein sequence: CASSQVERIQYF.

This clonotype came up a few times. V usage is TRBV7-2 and J usage is TRBJ2-5, with TRBD2 matching 8 bases. This CDR3 contains 15 residues. Germline V lookup: CDR1 SGHTA, CDR2 FQGNSA. V was pared by 5 bases and J by 5 bases, with 10 bases of the junction left unmatched. In DNA, the CDR3 is TGTGCCAGCAGCCCTACGGCGGGGGGTAGGGAGACCCAGTACTTC. It is translated as CASSPTAGGRETQYF.

The chain carries TRBV4-3 and TRBJ2-1, with a possible D match to TRBD1 (5 bases). From germline, CDR1 is LGHNA and CDR2 YSLEER. CDR3 length equals 15 residues. The V end lost 1 base, the J end lost 4 bases, and 11 bases lay between the germline ends. The CDR3 here is CASSQAAGPYNEQFF. The CDR3 DNA reads as TGCGCCAGCAGCCAAGCGGCAGGGCCATACAATGAGCAGTTCTTC.

This clonotype turned up a few times. J is TRBJ1-5 and V is TRBV12-3 or TRBV12-4; D is possibly TRBD1 (5 bases). The ends were cut back, 6 bases at V and 7 bases at J, with 13 bases in the middle. CDR3 size: 13 residues. The CDR3 loop reads CASSYRGDQPQHF. CDR3 sequence (DNA): TGTGCCAGCAGCTACAGAGGGGACCAGCCCCAGCATTTT.

The genes are TRBV7-9 and TRBJ1-2; maybe TRBD1 (6 bases). The CDR3 length is 13 residues. Trimming removed 7 bases from V and 4 bases from J, with 13 bases in between. The germline V gene encodes CDR1 SEHNR and CDR2 FQNEAQ (reference sequence). CDR3 sequence: CASIPTGSYGYTF. The CDR3 DNA reads TGTGCCAGCATCCCCACAGGGTCCTATGGCTACACCTTC. The variable domain in full, completed from reference TRBV7-9 and TRBJ1-2, reads DTGVSQNPRHKITKRGQNVTFRCDPISEHNRLYWYRQTLGQGPEFLTYFQNEAQLEKSRLLSDRFSAERPKGSFSTLEIQRTEQGDSAMYLCASIPTGSYGYTFGSGTRLTVV.